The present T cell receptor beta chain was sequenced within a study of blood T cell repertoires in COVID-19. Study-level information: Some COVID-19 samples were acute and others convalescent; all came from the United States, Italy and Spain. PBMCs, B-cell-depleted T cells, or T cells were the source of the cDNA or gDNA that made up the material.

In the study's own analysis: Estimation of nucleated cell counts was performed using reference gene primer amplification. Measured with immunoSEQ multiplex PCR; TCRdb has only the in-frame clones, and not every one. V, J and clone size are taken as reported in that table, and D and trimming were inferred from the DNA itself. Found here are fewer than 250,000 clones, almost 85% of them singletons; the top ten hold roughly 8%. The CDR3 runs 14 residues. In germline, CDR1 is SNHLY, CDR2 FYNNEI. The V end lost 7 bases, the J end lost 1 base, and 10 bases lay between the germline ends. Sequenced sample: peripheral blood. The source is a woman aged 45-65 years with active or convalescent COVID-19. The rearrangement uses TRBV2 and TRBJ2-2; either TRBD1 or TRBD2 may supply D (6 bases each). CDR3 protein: CASNEGGNTGELFF. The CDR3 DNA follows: TGTGCCAGCAATGAGGGGGGGAACACCGGGGAGCTGTTTTTT. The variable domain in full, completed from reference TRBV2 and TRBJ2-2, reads EPEVTQTPSHQVTQMGQEVILRCVPISNHLYFYWYRQILGQKVEFLVSFYNNEISEKSEIFDDQFSVERPDGSNFTLKIRSTKLEDSAMYFCASNEGGNTGELFFGEGSRLTVL.